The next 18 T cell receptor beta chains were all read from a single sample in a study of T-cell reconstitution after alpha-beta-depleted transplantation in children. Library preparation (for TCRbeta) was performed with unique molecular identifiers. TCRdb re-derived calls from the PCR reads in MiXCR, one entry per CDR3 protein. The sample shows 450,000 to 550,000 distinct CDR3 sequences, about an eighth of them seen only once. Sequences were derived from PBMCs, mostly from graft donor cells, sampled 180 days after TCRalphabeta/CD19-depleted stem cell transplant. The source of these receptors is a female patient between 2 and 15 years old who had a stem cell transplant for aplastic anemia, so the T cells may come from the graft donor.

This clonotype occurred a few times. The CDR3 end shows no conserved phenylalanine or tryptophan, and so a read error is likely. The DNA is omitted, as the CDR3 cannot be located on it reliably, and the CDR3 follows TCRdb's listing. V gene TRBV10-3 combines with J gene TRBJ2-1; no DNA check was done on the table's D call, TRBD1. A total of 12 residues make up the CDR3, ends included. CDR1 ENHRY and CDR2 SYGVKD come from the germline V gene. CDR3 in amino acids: CAISAPRGYRLP.

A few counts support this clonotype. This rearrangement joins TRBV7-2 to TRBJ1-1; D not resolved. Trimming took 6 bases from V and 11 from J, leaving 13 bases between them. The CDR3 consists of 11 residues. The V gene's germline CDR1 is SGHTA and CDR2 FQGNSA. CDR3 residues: CASRAPSGAFF. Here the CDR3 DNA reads TGTGCCAGCAGAGCACCTTCGGGGGCTTTCTTT.

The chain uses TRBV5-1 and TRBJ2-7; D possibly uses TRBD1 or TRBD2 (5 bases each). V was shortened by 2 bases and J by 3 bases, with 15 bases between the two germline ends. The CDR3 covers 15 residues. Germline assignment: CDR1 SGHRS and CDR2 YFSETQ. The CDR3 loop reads CASSFREQGRYEQYV. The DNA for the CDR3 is TGCGCCAGCAGCTTCAGGGAGCAGGGCCGCTACGAGCAGTACGTC.

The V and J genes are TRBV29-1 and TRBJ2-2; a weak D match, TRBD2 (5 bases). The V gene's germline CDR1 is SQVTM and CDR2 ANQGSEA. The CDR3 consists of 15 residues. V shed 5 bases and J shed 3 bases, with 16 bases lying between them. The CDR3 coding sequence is TGCAGCGTTTTTCCGGGAACAACTTACACCGGGGAGCTGTTTTTT. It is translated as CSVFPGTTYTGELFF.

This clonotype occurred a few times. The DNA for the CDR3 is TGTGCCAGCAGCCACTCCGACAGGGCCACCCTCCACTTT. Amino acids: CASSHSDRATLHF. The chain employs TRBV14 and TRBJ1-6, with 7 bases matching TRBD1. J was trimmed by 14 bases and V by 3 bases; bases with no gene match: 7. CDR1 and CDR2 from the germline V gene are SGHDN and FVKESK. The CDR3 is made up of 13 amino acids.

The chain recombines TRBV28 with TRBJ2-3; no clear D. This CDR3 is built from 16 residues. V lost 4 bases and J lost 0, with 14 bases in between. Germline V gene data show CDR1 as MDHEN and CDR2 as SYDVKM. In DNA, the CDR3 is TGTGCCAGCAGTTCCGGCCTCGCGTGGAGCACAGATACGCAGTATTTT. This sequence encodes CASSSGLAWSTDTQYF.

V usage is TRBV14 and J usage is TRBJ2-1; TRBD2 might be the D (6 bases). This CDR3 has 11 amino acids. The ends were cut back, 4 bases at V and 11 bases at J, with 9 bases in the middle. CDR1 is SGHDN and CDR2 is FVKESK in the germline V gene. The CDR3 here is CASSPGVQQFF. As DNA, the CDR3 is TGTGCCAGCAGCCCGGGAGTTCAGCAGTTCTTC.

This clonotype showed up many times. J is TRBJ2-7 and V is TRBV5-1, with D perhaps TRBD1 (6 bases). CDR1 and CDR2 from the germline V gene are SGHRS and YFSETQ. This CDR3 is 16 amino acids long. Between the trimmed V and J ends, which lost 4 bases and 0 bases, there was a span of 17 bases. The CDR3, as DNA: TGCGCCAGCAGCCCCGGGGCAGGGGACGGCTCCTACGAGCAGTACTTC. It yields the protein CASSPGAGDGSYEQYF.

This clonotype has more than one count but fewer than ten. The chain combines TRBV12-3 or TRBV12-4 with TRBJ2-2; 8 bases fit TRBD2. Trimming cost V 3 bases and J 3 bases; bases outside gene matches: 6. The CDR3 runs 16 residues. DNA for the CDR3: TGTGCCAGCAGTTTTCATTCAGCGGGAGACACCGGGGAGCTGTTTTTT. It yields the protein CASSFHSAGDTGELFF.

CDR3 sequence (DNA): TGTGCCAGCAGCAAAGGGCTAGCGGACACAGATACGCAGTATTTT. Its protein is CASSKGLADTDTQYF. The rearrangement links TRBV7-2 to TRBJ2-3; TRBD2 aligns across 7 bases. V was pared by 5 bases and J by 2 bases, with 7 bases of the junction left unmatched. This CDR3 spans 15 amino acids. Germline assignment: CDR1 SGHTA and CDR2 FQGNSA.

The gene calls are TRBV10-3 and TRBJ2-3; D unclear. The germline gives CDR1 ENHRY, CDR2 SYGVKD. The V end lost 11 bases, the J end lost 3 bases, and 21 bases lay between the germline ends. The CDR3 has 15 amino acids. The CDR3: CAPIAPCCSTDTQYF. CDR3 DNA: TGTGCCCCAATCGCGCCTTGTTGCTCGACAGATACGCAGTATTTT.

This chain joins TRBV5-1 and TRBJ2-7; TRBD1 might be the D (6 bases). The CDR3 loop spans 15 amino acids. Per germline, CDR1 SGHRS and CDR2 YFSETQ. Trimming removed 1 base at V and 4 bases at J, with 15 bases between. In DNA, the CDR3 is TGCGCCAGCAGCTTGTTTCGTGGACAGAAGTACGAGCAGTACTTC. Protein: CASSLFRGQKYEQYF.

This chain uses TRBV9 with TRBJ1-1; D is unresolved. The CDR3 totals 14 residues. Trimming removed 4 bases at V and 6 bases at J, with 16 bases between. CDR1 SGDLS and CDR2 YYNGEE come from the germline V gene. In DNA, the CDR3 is TGTGCCAGCAGCCCACCGGGGAGTCTGGCTGAAGCTTTCTTT. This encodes CASSPPGSLAEAFF. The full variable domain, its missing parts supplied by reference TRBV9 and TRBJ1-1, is DSGVTQTPKHLITATGQRVTLRCSPRSGDLSVYWYQQSLDQGLQFLIQYYNGEERAKGNILERFSAQQFPDLHSELNLSSLELGDSALYFCASSPPGSLAEAFFGQGTRLTVV.

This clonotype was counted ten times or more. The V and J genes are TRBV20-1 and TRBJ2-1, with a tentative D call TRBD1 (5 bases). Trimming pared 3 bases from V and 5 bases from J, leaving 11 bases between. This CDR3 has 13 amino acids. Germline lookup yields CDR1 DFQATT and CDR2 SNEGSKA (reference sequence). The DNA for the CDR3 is TGCAGTGCTAGGGGCAGGGAAGACAATGAGCAGTTCTTC. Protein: CSARGREDNEQFF.

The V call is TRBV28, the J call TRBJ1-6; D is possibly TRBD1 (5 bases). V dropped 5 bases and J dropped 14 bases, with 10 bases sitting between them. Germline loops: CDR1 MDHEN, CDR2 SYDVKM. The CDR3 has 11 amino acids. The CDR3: CASSLEGTLHF. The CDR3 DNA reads TGTGCCAGCAGTCTTGAGGGGACCCTCCACTTT. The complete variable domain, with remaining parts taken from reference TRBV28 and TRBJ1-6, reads DVKVTQSSRYLVKRTGEKVFLECVQDMDHENMFWYRQDPGLGLRLIYFSYDVKMKEKGDIPEGYSVSREKKERFSLILESASTNQTSMYLCASSLEGTLHFGNGTRLTVT.

For the CDR3, the DNA is TGTGCCAGCAGTGCCATGACAGGGGCGAGCAATCAGCCCCAGCATTTT. The encoded protein is CASSAMTGASNQPQHF. The chain combines TRBV6-2 or TRBV6-3 with TRBJ1-5, with 8 bases identical to TRBD1. Germline V gene sequence: CDR1 MNHEY, CDR2 SVGEGT. V lost 5 bases and J lost 1; bases outside the gene matches: 7. The CDR3 is made up of 16 amino acids.

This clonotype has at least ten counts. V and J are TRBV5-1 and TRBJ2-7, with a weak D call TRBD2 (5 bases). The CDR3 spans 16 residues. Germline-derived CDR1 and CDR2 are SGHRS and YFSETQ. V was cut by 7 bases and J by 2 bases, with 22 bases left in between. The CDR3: CASRLSVRTGPYEQYF. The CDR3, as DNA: TGCGCCAGCCGACTGTCCGTCCGGACTGGCCCCTACGAGCAGTACTTC.

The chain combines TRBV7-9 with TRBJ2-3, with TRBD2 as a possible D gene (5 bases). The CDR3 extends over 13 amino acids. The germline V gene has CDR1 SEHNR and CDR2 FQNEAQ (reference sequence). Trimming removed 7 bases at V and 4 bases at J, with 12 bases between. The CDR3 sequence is CASNVGVSDTQYF. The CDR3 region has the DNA TGTGCCAGCAATGTGGGAGTATCAGATACGCAGTATTTT.